This T cell receptor beta chain was documented in a study of T cell changes during pregnancy in multiple sclerosis (dated by TCRdb to between 2017 and 2020). Regarding the research as a whole: The study looked at changes in the T cell repertoire across pregnancy in women with multiple sclerosis.

The protocol used for the library was the immunoSEQ multiplex PCR assay. TCRdb provides this immuneACCESS table in a form limited to in-frame rearrangements. Some clones are lacking; in checked studies, under half of them reflect an unresolved V gene, and why the rest are absent is not known. The sample table records 38,000 or so clones; 80% to 95% of these occur just once. The ten largest clones represent 10% to 15% of the sample. From the cysteine up to the phenylalanine, the CDR3 has a length of 16 residues. Only the CDR3 DNA is retained, 48 bases long and in frame from the first base. CDR1 and CDR2 (SGHNT, YYREEE) derive from the germline V gene (reference sequence). Clipping removes 8 bases from V and 1 base from J, with 12 as the unmatched junction base count. With respect to this clone: It lacks a known antigen. No clone much larger than this one lies a single base away; base qualities are absent.

Recombination connected TRBV5-4 to TRBJ1-1, with TRBD1 identical over 9 junction bases. This TCR was recovered from a female donor with multiple sclerosis, enrolled in a pregnancy study. This specimen consisted of CD8+ T cells from peripheral blood mononuclear cells, obtained in the first trimester of pregnancy. The CDR3 amino acid sequence is: CASFRTGGEGNTEAFF. The nucleotides are TGTGCCAGTTTTCGAACAGGGGGCGAGGGGAACACTGAAGCTTTCTTT.